This paragraph reports one T cell receptor (beta chain). This clonotype has only one observation. The antigen this receptor binds is unknown. With a much larger clone just one base away, this may be a read error. The donors were some 39 Caucasian individuals from Russia, aged about 6 to 95 years, who were systemically healthy. Roughly 10 milliliters of peripheral blood were drawn from each donor into EDTA-treated Vacutainer tubes. Ficoll-Paque density-gradient centrifugation was used to isolate PBMCs, with at least 7 million per sample. Total RNA, at least 6 micrograms per sample, was extracted from PBMCs with Trizol reagent. For every donor, flow cytometry on a PBMC aliquot measured the percentage of naive CD45RAhigh/CD27high T cells. The entry originates in a study of blood T cells in healthy people across ages (dated by TCRdb to about 2015). Some background on the complete study: In model experiments, template switching captured about one uniquely barcoded TCR beta cDNA molecule for every two T cells. The donors were split into four age groups: young (average around 16 years), middle-aged (more than 35), aged (approximately 60) and long-lived (roughly 80). The study analyzed two additional independent replicas of 1 million unique cDNA reads from the same blood draw for two donors, one aged 18 to 30 and one aged 80 or older. To track age-related changes in TCR beta repertoire diversity, the study relied on deep sequencing normalized with unique cDNA molecular identifiers. What the work shows at the level of the full study, not this receptor alone: Donor CMV infection status was unknown, potentially confounding age-related changes in expanded clonotypes. Estimates of total diversity from one million sequenced T cells were regarded as lower bounds and underestimates. Compared with the aged group, the long-lived group had more naive CD4+ T cells, fewer expanded clones and increased TCR diversity, suggesting age selection. Since profiling was done on bulk unsorted PBMCs, naive and antigen-experienced compartments could not be conclusively compared. The percentage of naive T cells measured by flow cytometry correlated strongly with observed TCR beta diversity. Observed TCR beta diversity per million T cells fell roughly linearly with age, and a significant reduction was already apparent by age approximately 40.

The protocol used for the library was 5' RACE. TCRdb names Illumina HiSeq 2500 as the instrument used. The second PCR ran for roughly 7 to 11 cycles and used a J-beta primer mix along with a sample-barcoded 5' primer. Each TCR beta cDNA molecule received a unique molecular identifier from a template-switch 5' adaptor carrying 12 random nucleotides. At least 2.5 million CDR3-containing paired-end reads were obtained from each sample. First-strand cDNA was synthesized from all RNA with the Mint cDNA synthesis kit, primed by a TRBC-specific oligonucleotide. All cDNA was treated with uracil-DNA glycosylase and then went through a first 18-cycle PCR with the universal primers M1SS and BC2_uni_R. Processing in the source paper ran as follows. For normalization, 1 million high-quality reads, each with a distinct molecular identifier, were randomly selected from each sample. Instead of being binned into consensus sequences, reads with shared molecular identifiers were discarded. MiTCR, run with a Q25 quality threshold and the strictest error-elimination algorithm, handled CDR3 identification, clonotype clustering and error correction. A nonparametric unseen species model with Euler transformation was used to estimate lower-bound total TCR beta diversity. The public reads were run again by TCRdb, first through fastp at Q25 and then through MiXCR, and only productive beta chains were kept. Each entry is one CDR3 protein sequence, shown with its most common DNA and genes. These V and J calls rely on TCRdb rather than the paper's analysis. The sample table records some 930,000 distinct CDR3 sequences; roughly 29% of these occur just once. The ten largest clones represent roughly 10% of the sample.

The germline V gene (reference sequence) provides CDR1 DFQATT and CDR2 SNEGSKA. The CDR3, cysteine through phenylalanine, is 12 amino acids long. The sequence is cut down to CDR3 DNA, 36 bases in frame from base 1. This same sample was also taken into another study, of T cells of mothers and their children. As noted in the second study: Nine systemically healthy Caucasian individuals, comprising three mothers and their six children, were included as donors. cDNA synthesis used all of the extracted RNA, with roughly 1.5 ug of RNA in each 15 ul reaction. In the second PCR, the M1S primer introduced both the sample barcodes and 2-4 random nucleotides. Each mother yielded over 8.5 million TCR beta CDR3 reads and each child a few million reads. Thymic selection shapes the output of TCR recombination in a similar way in related and unrelated pairs, and inherited differences have a minor effect. Normalized repertoire overlap was always found to be slightly, but never significantly, higher in related mother-child pairs than in unrelated mother-child pairs. With a sensitivity of about 100 clones per million clonotypes, no persistent microchimeric T cell clones were detected. Deep NGS was used in the study to compare the TCR beta repertoires of mothers and children and to look for features that separate related mother-child pairs from unrelated individuals. On average, the children were around 11 +/- 4 years old, while the mothers were roughly 36 +/- 4 years old. Libraries were sequenced on Illumina HiSeq 2000 with 100+100 nt paired-end reads after adapter ligation with NEBNext reagents. To prevent cross-contamination, the mother and child libraries were prepared a month apart and were sequenced in separate runs. Between about 500,000 and 2,100,000 distinct TCR beta clonotypes were identified per donor. Naive TCR beta clonotypes were estimated from low-frequency clonotypes matched to each donor's FACS-determined naive share, without sorting.

This TCR came from a woman aged 40-49 years in good health. The specimen sequenced was blood. This chain is built from TRBV20-1 and TRBJ2-1; a tentative D match to TRBD2 spans 6 bases. At the DNA level, the sequence is TGCAGTGCTGATACTAGCCCCAATGAGCAGTGCTTC. This translates into CSADTSPNEQCF.